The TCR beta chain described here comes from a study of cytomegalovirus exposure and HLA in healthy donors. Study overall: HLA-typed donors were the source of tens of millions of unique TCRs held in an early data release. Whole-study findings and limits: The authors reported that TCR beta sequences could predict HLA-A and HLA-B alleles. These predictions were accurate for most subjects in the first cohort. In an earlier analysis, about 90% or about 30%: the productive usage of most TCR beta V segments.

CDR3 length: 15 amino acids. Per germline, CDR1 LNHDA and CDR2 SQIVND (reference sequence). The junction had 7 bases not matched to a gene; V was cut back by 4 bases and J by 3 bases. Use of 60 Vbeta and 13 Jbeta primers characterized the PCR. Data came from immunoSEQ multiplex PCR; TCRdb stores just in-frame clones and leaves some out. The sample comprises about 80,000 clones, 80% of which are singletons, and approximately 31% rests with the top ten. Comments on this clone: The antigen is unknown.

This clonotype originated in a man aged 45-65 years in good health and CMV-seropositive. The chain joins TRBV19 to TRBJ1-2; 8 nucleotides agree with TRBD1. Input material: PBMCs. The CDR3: CASSSSPQGDYGYTF. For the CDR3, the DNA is TGTGCCAGTAGTAGCAGTCCACAGGGGGACTATGGCTACACCTTC.